The rows below give T cell receptor beta chains drawn from one sample of a study of cytomegalovirus exposure and HLA in healthy donors. Assay: immunoSEQ multiplex PCR; the TCRdb copy retains only in-frame clones and omits some. Among about 140,000 clones, under 80% were seen once, and the ten largest hold 8.8%. The material sequenced was PBMCs. These receptors were obtained from a woman aged 50 to 60 in good health and CMV-seropositive. Both conserved end residues are part of each CDR3. The D gene is left open where the match is weak. A clone size is listed for some rows: how often the clone was seen (once, few, many), or a class if it is expanded.

V: TRBV28; J: TRBJ2-5; D: -; size: -; DNA: TGTGCCAGCAGTTTGGAGAGGGCCACAGAGACCCAGTACTTC; CDR3: CASSLERATETQYF
V: TRBV2; J: TRBJ2-5; D: TRBD1; size: -; DNA: TGTGCCAGCAGTGGCCGGGACAGGGGAGAGACCCAGTACTTC; CDR3: CASSGRDRGETQYF
V: TRBV4-1; J: TRBJ2-5; D: TRBD2; size: once; DNA: TGCGCCAGCAGTCAAGGGCCACTAGCGGGGCGAGAGACCCAGTACTTC; CDR3: CASSQGPLAGRETQYF
V: TRBV5-1; J: TRBJ2-3; D: -; size: once; DNA: TGCGCCAGCAGCTTCGAGCGGAACACAGATACGCAGTATTTT; CDR3: CASSFERNTDTQYF
V: TRBV5-1; J: TRBJ2-5; D: -; size: -; DNA: TGCGCCAGCAGCCAACAAGAGACCCAGTACTTC; CDR3: CASSQQETQYF
V: TRBV6-1; J: TRBJ1-6; D: TRBD1; size: -; DNA: TGTGCCAGCAGACAGGACAGGGGGTATAATTCACCCCTCCACTTT; CDR3: CASRQDRGYNSPLHF
V: TRBV9; J: TRBJ2-1; D: TRBD1; size: once; DNA: TGTGCCAGCAGCGTAGCTACAGGGGGTTCCTACAATGAGCAGTTCTTC; CDR3: CASSVATGGSYNEQFF
V: TRBV29-1; J: TRBJ2-6; D: -; size: -; DNA: TGCAGCGTTCCAGGAAACTCTGGGGCCAACGTCCTGACTTTC; CDR3: CSVPGNSGANVLTF
V: TRBV7-8; J: TRBJ2-7; D: -; size: few; DNA: TGTGCCAGCAGCTTAGCGGGGGGGCCCTACGAGCAGTACTTC; CDR3: CASSLAGGPYEQYF
V: TRBV15; J: TRBJ2-1; D: -; size: -; DNA: TGTGCCACCAGCCACGACAGAGACAATGAGCAGTTCTTC; CDR3: CATSHDRDNEQFF
V: TRBV2; J: TRBJ2-5; D: -; size: -; DNA: TGTGCCAGCAGTTATACAGGGACCCCAGAGACCCAGTACTTC; CDR3: CASSYTGTPETQYF
V: TRBV10-3; J: TRBJ2-3; D: TRBD2; size: -; DNA: TGTGCCATCAGTGAGTCAGGACTAGCGGGGAACCCCCAGAGCACAGATACGCAGTATTTT; CDR3: CAISESGLAGNPQSTDTQYF
V: TRBV7-9; J: TRBJ1-6; D: -; size: -; DNA: TGTGCCAGCAGACCTACAGGTTATAATTCACCCCTCCACTTT; CDR3: CASRPTGYNSPLHF
V: TRBV19; J: TRBJ1-5; D: -; size: once; DNA: TGTGCCAGTAGTAGGACAGACGGGAGCAATCAGCCCCAGCATTTT; CDR3: CASSRTDGSNQPQHF
V: TRBV12-5; J: TRBJ2-1; D: TRBD1; size: -; DNA: TGTGCTAGCGTCCCGGGACAGGGATACAATGAGCAGTTCTTC; CDR3: CASVPGQGYNEQFF
V: TRBV5-1; J: TRBJ2-3; D: TRBD1; size: -; DNA: TGCGCCAGCAGCTTGGGTGGACAGGTCACCGGCACAGATACGCAGTATTTT; CDR3: CASSLGGQVTGTDTQYF
V: TRBV5-5; J: TRBJ2-5; D: -; size: -; DNA: TGTGCCAGCAGCTTAGCGGAACTCCAAGAGACCCAGTACTTC; CDR3: CASSLAELQETQYF
V: TRBV14; J: TRBJ2-3; D: TRBD2; size: -; DNA: TGTGCCAGCAGCCAACCTTCTAGCGGGGGGGCCAGCACAGATACGCAGTATTTT; CDR3: CASSQPSSGGASTDTQYF
V: TRBV29-1; J: TRBJ2-1; D: TRBD2; size: few; DNA: TGCAGCGTTGATGCTAGCGGGGGTATTAATGAGCAGTTCTTC; CDR3: CSVDASGGINEQFF